The clone carrying this T cell receptor beta chain has more than one count but fewer than ten. What it binds is unknown. Germline trimming cut 5 bases from V and 8 bases from J; bases unmatched to any gene: 3. This CDR3 has 12 residues. Germline-derived CDR1 and CDR2 are LNHDA and SQIVND (reference sequence). Purity (above 98%) was reached by all sorted populations. The record originates from a study of beta chain features in type 1 diabetes. Overall study results and limits: Patients' naive, central memory and Treg TCRB repertoires seemed closer to one another than those of healthy donors. Across all four CD4+ subsets, people with type 1 diabetes showed modestly shorter TCRB CDR3s.

All of the isolated RNA was reverse transcribed, so expressed TCRB transcripts were sequenced. This table comes from immunoSEQ multiplex PCR, and its TCRdb copy is limited to in-frame clones, with some not included. This table has about 150,000 clones, roughly 9% appearing once. The chain joins TRBV19 to TRBJ2-1; 7 nucleotides agree with TRBD1. This receptor was obtained from a woman aged 25-40 years with type 1 diabetes. Sequencing was performed on central memory CD4+ T cells from blood. The CDR3 is CASSQQGYEQFF. As DNA, the CDR3 is TGTGCCAGTAGTCAACAGGGGTATGAGCAGTTCTTC.